A selection of T cell receptor beta chains follows, all from one sample in a study of cytomegalovirus exposure and HLA in healthy donors. Method: immunoSEQ multiplex PCR; TCRdb's copy keeps in-frame clones and lacks some. The sample carries some 98,000 clones, roughly 87% recorded once. The source material was PBMCs. Source of these receptors: a man between 18 and 29 years old in good health and CMV-seropositive. Each CDR3 is given with its conserved first and last residue. Fields, in order: V gene, J gene, D gene, clone size, CDR3 DNA, CDR3 protein. A D gene is named only where the DNA matches it firmly. Where a row states a size, it is once, few, many or the class of an expanded clone; other rows omit it.

V gene: TRBV5-1; J gene: TRBJ2-7; D gene: NA; clone size: NA; CDR3 DNA: TGCGCCAGCAGCTTGGGAGGGGTTCGGACGGGGGTTGGGGAGCAGTACTTC; CDR3 protein: CASSLGGVRTGVGEQYF
V gene: TRBV11-2; J gene: TRBJ2-5; D gene: TRBD2; clone size: NA; CDR3 DNA: TGTGCCAGCAGCTCCTGGGGTGGACTAGGCGAAGAGACCCAGTACTTC; CDR3 protein: CASSSWGGLGEETQYF
V gene: TRBV19; J gene: TRBJ1-5; D gene: TRBD1; clone size: NA; CDR3 DNA: TGTGCCAGTAGTAAGGGACAGGGGGCAGTAGGTCAGCCCCAGCATTTT; CDR3 protein: CASSKGQGAVGQPQHF
V gene: TRBV7-2; J gene: TRBJ1-1; D gene: NA; clone size: NA; CDR3 DNA: TGTGCCAGCAGCTTACAGGGTAGCACTGAAGCTTTCTTT; CDR3 protein: CASSLQGSTEAFF
V gene: TRBV7-2; J gene: TRBJ2-1; D gene: TRBD2; clone size: once; CDR3 DNA: TGTGCCAGCAGCTTAGGGGGGACTACCTACAATGAGCAGTTCTTC; CDR3 protein: CASSLGGTTYNEQFF
V gene: TRBV6-1; J gene: TRBJ2-7; D gene: NA; clone size: once; CDR3 DNA: TGTGCCAGCCGAGAACCGGACACCCGCTACGAGCAGTACTTC; CDR3 protein: CASREPDTRYEQYF
V gene: TRBV15; J gene: TRBJ1-2; D gene: NA; clone size: NA; CDR3 DNA: TGTGCCACCAGCAGAGATTACGGGACTGCTTATGGCTACACCTTC; CDR3 protein: CATSRDYGTAYGYTF
V gene: TRBV19; J gene: TRBJ1-5; D gene: TRBD1; clone size: NA; CDR3 DNA: TGTGCCAGTAGTATAGGGACAGGGGGTAATCAGCCCCAGCATTTT; CDR3 protein: CASSIGTGGNQPQHF
V gene: TRBV10-3; J gene: TRBJ1-4; D gene: TRBD1; clone size: NA; CDR3 DNA: TGTGCCATCAGTGAAGGGGGCGGAGAAAAACTGTTTTTT; CDR3 protein: CAISEGGGEKLFF
V gene: TRBV4-2; J gene: TRBJ2-2; D gene: NA; clone size: NA; CDR3 DNA: TGTGCCAGCAGCCAAGATCCTAGTAGGACGAACACCGGGGAGCTGTTTTTT; CDR3 protein: CASSQDPSRTNTGELFF
V gene: TRBV10-3; J gene: TRBJ2-7; D gene: NA; clone size: NA; CDR3 DNA: TGTGCCATCAGGGGGGGAGACTACGAGCAGTACTTC; CDR3 protein: CAIRGGDYEQYF
V gene: TRBV5-6; J gene: TRBJ1-1; D gene: TRBD1; clone size: NA; CDR3 DNA: TGTGCCAGCAGCAAAGGGACAGGGGGCTTTTACGTCGCTGAAGCTTTCTTT; CDR3 protein: CASSKGTGGFYVAEAFF
V gene: TRBV19; J gene: TRBJ2-5; D gene: NA; clone size: NA; CDR3 DNA: TGTGCCAGTAGTATCGCCACTAGGGAGACCCAGTACTTC; CDR3 protein: CASSIATRETQYF
V gene: TRBV9; J gene: TRBJ2-3; D gene: NA; clone size: NA; CDR3 DNA: TGTGCCAGCAGCGTAGCGGGAGAAAAAGATACGCAGTATTTT; CDR3 protein: CASSVAGEKDTQYF
V gene: TRBV11-1; J gene: TRBJ2-4; D gene: NA; clone size: NA; CDR3 DNA: TGTGCCAGCAGCCTAATCGGGGGAGCGAACATTCAGTACTTC; CDR3 protein: CASSLIGGANIQYF
V gene: TRBV5-1; J gene: TRBJ2-7; D gene: TRBD1; clone size: NA; CDR3 DNA: TGCGCCAGCAGCCCGATCGGGGACAGGGTTTCCTACGAGCAGTACTTC; CDR3 protein: CASSPIGDRVSYEQYF
V gene: TRBV7-3; J gene: TRBJ2-5; D gene: TRBD2; clone size: NA; CDR3 DNA: TGTGCCAGCAGCATGGGACTAGCGGGGGAGACCCAGTACTTC; CDR3 protein: CASSMGLAGETQYF
V gene: TRBV5-1; J gene: TRBJ2-1; D gene: TRBD2; clone size: NA; CDR3 DNA: TGCGCCAGCAGCCCGTCTACAAGCGGGATGTGGGACGGCAATGAGCAGTTCTTC; CDR3 protein: CASSPSTSGMWDGNEQFF
V gene: TRBV6-5; J gene: TRBJ1-1; D gene: TRBD1; clone size: NA; CDR3 DNA: TGTGCCAGCAGCAGGGGGCCGGACACTGAAGCTTTCTTT; CDR3 protein: CASSRGPDTEAFF
V gene: TRBV19; J gene: TRBJ1-2; D gene: TRBD1; clone size: few; CDR3 DNA: TGTGCCAGTAGTGTCGGGACAGGGAGACACTATGGCTACACCTTC; CDR3 protein: CASSVGTGRHYGYTF
V gene: TRBV7-3; J gene: TRBJ1-4; D gene: NA; clone size: NA; CDR3 DNA: TGTGCCAGCAGCTTAGAGCCTGCGGGGATAGACGAAAAACTGTTTTTT; CDR3 protein: CASSLEPAGIDEKLFF
V gene: TRBV6-5; J gene: TRBJ2-5; D gene: TRBD1; clone size: NA; CDR3 DNA: TGTGCCAGCAGTTACTCACAGGGGTCGGAGACCCAGTACTTC; CDR3 protein: CASSYSQGSETQYF
V gene: TRBV11-2; J gene: TRBJ2-7; D gene: TRBD2; clone size: NA; CDR3 DNA: TGTGCCAGCAGCTCGCAGACTAGCGGTCTCTACGAGCAGTACTTC; CDR3 protein: CASSSQTSGLYEQYF
V gene: TRBV7-2; J gene: TRBJ1-2; D gene: NA; clone size: few; CDR3 DNA: TGTGCCAGCAGCCCCGACAGGAATAGCCTCTATGGCTACACCTTC; CDR3 protein: CASSPDRNSLYGYTF
V gene: TRBV23-1; J gene: TRBJ1-5; D gene: TRBD1; clone size: few; CDR3 DNA: TGCGCCAGCAGCCAGGACAGGAGAGTAAAGATGAGCAATCAGCCCCAGCATTTT; CDR3 protein: CASSQDRRVKMSNQPQHF
V gene: TRBV27; J gene: TRBJ2-1; D gene: NA; clone size: NA; CDR3 DNA: TGTGCCAGCAGTGTCCGGGCCTACAATGAGCAGTTCTTC; CDR3 protein: CASSVRAYNEQFF
V gene: TRBV5-1; J gene: TRBJ2-2; D gene: NA; clone size: NA; CDR3 DNA: TGCGCCAGCAGCTTGGAAGCGGGGAACACCGGGGAGCTGTTTTTT; CDR3 protein: CASSLEAGNTGELFF
V gene: TRBV9; J gene: TRBJ2-2; D gene: TRBD2; clone size: NA; CDR3 DNA: TGTGCCAGCAGCACCAGCGGGGACTACAGGCCCGGGGAGCTGTTTTTT; CDR3 protein: CASSTSGDYRPGELFF